The following is a T cell receptor (beta chain) sequence with its context. Its antigen remains undetermined. No base quality information exists; no much larger clone differs at one position. This record comes from a study of T-cell reconstitution after alpha-beta-depleted transplantation in children (TCRdb year 2016). Concerning the study at large: Using TCR repertoire profiling, the study followed T-cell immune reconstitution in a quantitative way in children after TCRalphabeta/CD19-depleted allogeneic hematopoietic cell transplantation.

Inclusive of the bounding cysteine and phenylalanine, the CDR3 is 14 residues long. Solely the CDR3 DNA is kept, with 42 bases framed from the first base. Library construction relied on PCR. TCRdb lists the instrument as Illumina HiSeq 2500. Molecular barcoding was employed in the preparation of TCR libraries, with unique molecular identifiers being used to normalize TCRbeta repertoire quantification. TCRdb cleaned the public reads at Q25 with fastp, built clones with MiXCR and kept in-frame beta chains. When rows share a CDR3 protein, they turn into one entry using the most common DNA and genes. In this sample the table shows a few hundred thousand distinct CDR3 sequences, under 13% of which occur a single time. The leading ten clones occupy approximately 2.3% of the sample.

The sequenced sample was PBMCs from the stem cell graft donor, obtained from the stem cell graft. This clonotype was sampled from a human donor who donated a stem cell graft to a child with acute lymphoblastic leukemia. Recombination connected TRBV21-1 to TRBJ1-5; the table's D call of TRBD1 was not tested on the DNA. TRBV21-1 is a pseudogene locus. The CDR3 sequence is CASRGGGSDQPQHF. The sequenced DNA: TGTGCCAGCAGGGGCGGGGGTTCCGATCAGCCCCAGCATTTT.